A single sample gave rise to the 6 T cell receptor beta chains below, sequenced in a study of vaccination and CD4 T cells after COVID-19. Specified treatment: roughly 10-day PBMC culture with coronavirus spike peptide pools or control peptides (ViraFEST assay). The antigens for these receptors are not known. At the Johns Hopkins FTIC core, DNA taken from cultured CD4+ T cells was sequenced by way of the Oncomine TCR Beta short-read assay. Each CDR3 protein is one row after TCRdb ran MiXCR on the PCR reads. This table holds some 3,900 distinct CDR3 sequences, about 18% found once. Sequenced input: CD4+ T cells from blood, cultured in vitro. The receptors stem from a human donor who had recovered from COVID-19.

The chain carries TRBV11-1 and TRBJ1-2; 12 nucleotides agree with TRBD1. J was trimmed by 2 bases and V by 0 bases; bases with no gene match: 1. CDR1 is SGHAT and CDR2 is FQDESV in the germline V gene (reference sequence). The CDR3 spans 16 residues. The CDR3: CASSLAGTGGNYGYTF. For the CDR3, the DNA is TGTGCCAGCAGCTTAGCCGGGACAGGGGGCAACTATGGCTACACCTTC.

The sample holds a few counts of this clonotype. This sequence joins TRBV19 and TRBJ2-2; 10 positions match TRBD2. The V and J ends lost 6 bases and 1 base, in that order; junction bases with no gene match: 5. The CDR3 covers 16 residues. From germline, CDR1 is LNHDA and CDR2 SQIVND (reference sequence). The CDR3 region is CASSLAGGLNTGELFF. The CDR3 DNA follows: TGTGCCAGTAGCTTAGCGGGGGGCCTGAACACCGGGGAGCTGTTTTTT.

With regard to this clonotype: A much larger clone lies a single base off, so this may be a read error. The gene calls are TRBV6-4 and TRBJ2-2; TRBD2 aligns across 10 bases. Trimming removed 4 bases from V and 3 bases from J; junction bases left unmatched: 5. The CDR3 is 16 residues long. Germline V gene lookup returns CDR1 MRHNA and CDR2 SNTAGT. The CDR3 nucleotides are TGTGCCAGCAGTGTGGGAGCGGGGGGGCACACCGGGGAGCTGTTTTTT. Amino acid sequence: CASSVGAGGHTGELFF.

This clonotype appeared a few times. The gene calls are TRBV6-5 and TRBJ1-4; D may be TRBD1 (5 bases). The CDR3 loop spans 14 amino acids. Germline V gene data show CDR1 as MNHEY and CDR2 as SVGAGI. V gave up 1 base and J gave up 8 bases, with 11 bases separating them. The CDR3 region is CASSYYPGREKLFF. The CDR3 DNA reads as TGTGCCAGCAGTTACTATCCGGGGCGGGAAAAACTGTTTTTT.

The chain recombines TRBV6-2 or TRBV6-3 with TRBJ2-3, with 10 bases lining up with TRBD2. The CDR3 is made up of 16 amino acids. Germline V gives CDR1 MNHEY, CDR2 SVGEGT. The J segment lost 6 bases and the V segment lost 2 bases, leaving 8 bases of the junction unmatched. The CDR3 sequence: CASSYTQRGGSDTQYF. The CDR3 DNA reads as TGTGCCAGCAGTTACACGCAGCGGGGGGGCTCTGATACGCAGTATTTT.

This clonotype is termed medium-sized. The gene calls are TRBV27 and TRBJ1-1; D call uncertain. The CDR3 totals 14 residues. Germline V gives CDR1 MNHEY, CDR2 SMNVEV (reference sequence). V was pared by 4 bases and J by 1 base, with 10 bases between. CDR3 amino acids: CASSSGRANTEAFF. CDR3 coding DNA: TGTGCCAGCAGTTCTGGACGGGCGAACACTGAAGCTTTCTTT.